This record covers a single T cell receptor beta chain. This CDR3 has 14 amino acids. Trimming at V came to 5 bases and at J to 5 bases, leaving 8 bases not matched to a gene. Germline assignment: CDR1 LNHDA and CDR2 SQIVND (reference sequence). The repertoire was sequenced with immunoSEQ multiplex PCR; TCRdb's copy has only in-frame clones and lacks some. This sample yields 35,000 to 40,000 clones, of which just over 35% are seen a single time; approximately 9% belongs to the top ten. The sample belongs to a study of PD-L1 blockade in urothelial cancer. This chain joins TRBV19 and TRBJ1-1; TRBD1 aligns across 7 bases. The TCR sequence derives from a man aged 55 to 70 with urothelial cancer. Sequencing was performed on tumor tissue, taken before atezolizumab (anti-PD-L1) treatment. CDR3 residues: CASSARQGQTEAFF. The DNA for the CDR3 is TGTGCCAGTAGTGCCCGACAGGGTCAGACTGAAGCTTTCTTT.